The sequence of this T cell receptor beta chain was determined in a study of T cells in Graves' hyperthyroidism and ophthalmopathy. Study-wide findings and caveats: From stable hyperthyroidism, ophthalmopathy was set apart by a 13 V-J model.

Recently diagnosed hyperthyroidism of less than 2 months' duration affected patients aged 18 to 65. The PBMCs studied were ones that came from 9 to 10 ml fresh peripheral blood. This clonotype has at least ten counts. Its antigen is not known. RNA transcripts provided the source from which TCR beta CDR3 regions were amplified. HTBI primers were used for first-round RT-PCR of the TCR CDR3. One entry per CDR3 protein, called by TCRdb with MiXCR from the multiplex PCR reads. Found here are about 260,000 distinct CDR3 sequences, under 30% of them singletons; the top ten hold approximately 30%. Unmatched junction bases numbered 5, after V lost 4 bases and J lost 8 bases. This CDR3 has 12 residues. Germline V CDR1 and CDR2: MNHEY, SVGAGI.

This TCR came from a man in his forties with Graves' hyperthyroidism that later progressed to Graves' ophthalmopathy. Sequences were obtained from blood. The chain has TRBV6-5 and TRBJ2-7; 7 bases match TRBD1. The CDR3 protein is CASSLRQGKQYF. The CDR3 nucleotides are TGTGCCAGCAGTTTACGACAGGGCAAGCAGTACTTC.